This record looks at one T cell receptor beta chain sequence and its context. The antigen is not known. The CDR3 end shows no conserved phenylalanine or tryptophan, and so a read error is likely. This sample's TCRbeta library carried unique molecular identifier barcodes. TCRdb reprocessed the PCR reads with MiXCR, giving one entry per CDR3 protein. The table records about 4,200 distinct CDR3 sequences, just under 20% of them present only once. The sample originates from a study of T-cell reconstitution after alpha-beta-depleted transplantation in children. Study-wide results and caveats: The study reportedly traced alpha-beta T cells about two months after transplant to several hundred expanded graft clones. A year post-transplant, T-cell counts and diversity derived mostly from newly produced T cells. In some patients, recipient T cells and intrathymic progenitors surviving conditioning explained high day-60 diversity.

CDR1 is SQVTM and CDR2 is ANQGSEA in the germline V gene. The CDR3 runs 15 residues. This sample comprised PBMCs, mostly from graft donor cells, obtained 180 days after TCRalphabeta/CD19-depleted stem cell transplant. The receptor was derived from a male patient aged 2-10 years who had a stem cell transplant for acute lymphoblastic leukemia, so the T cells may come from the graft donor. J is TRBJ2-7 and V is TRBV29-1; the match to TRBD2 covers 12 bases. CDR3 in amino acids: CNVVRSSGRAYEQYL. The CDR3 DNA reads TGCAACGTTGTTCGGTCTAGCGGGAGGGCCTATGAGCAGTACCTC.